The text below deals with one TCR beta chain. Here immunoSEQ multiplex PCR was the method, and the copy in TCRdb shows in-frame clones only, minus some. The sample yields some 2,400,000 clones, approximately 95% seen once. The data belong to a study of shared clonotypes between healthy human individuals. The CDR3 spans 15 residues. The germline CDR1 and CDR2 sequences are SGHRS and YFSETQ. Germline trimming cut 4 bases from V and 5 bases from J; bases unmatched to any gene: 10. The TCR sequence derives from a man between 18 and 29 years old in good health. The material sequenced was naive CD4+ T cells sorted from blood. Subset defined: CD45RA+ positively selected. The V and J genes are TRBV5-1 and TRBJ2-5, with TRBD1 matching 8 bases. CDR3 loop: CASSTRTGMLETQYF. The CDR3 nucleotides are TGCGCCAGCAGCACCAGGACAGGGATGTTGGAGACCCAGTACTTC. Together with reference TRBV5-1 and TRBJ2-5, the CDR3 gives the full variable domain: KAGVTQTPRYLIKTRGQQVTLSCSPISGHRSVSWYQQTPGQGLQFLFEYFSETQRNKGNFPGRFSGRQFSNSRSEMNVSTLELGDSALYLCASSTRTGMLETQYFGPGTRLLVL.